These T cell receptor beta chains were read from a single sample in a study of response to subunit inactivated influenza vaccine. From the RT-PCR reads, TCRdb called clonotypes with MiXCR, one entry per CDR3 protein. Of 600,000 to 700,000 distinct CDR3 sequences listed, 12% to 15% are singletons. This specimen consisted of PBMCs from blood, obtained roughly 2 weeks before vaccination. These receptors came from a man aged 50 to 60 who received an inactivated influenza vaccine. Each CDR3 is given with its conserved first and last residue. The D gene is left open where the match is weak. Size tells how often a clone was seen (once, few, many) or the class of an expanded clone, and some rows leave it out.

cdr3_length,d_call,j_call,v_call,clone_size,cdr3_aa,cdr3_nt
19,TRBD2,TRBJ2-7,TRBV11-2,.,CASSALRTLTSGRSYEQYF,TGTGCCAGCAGCGCCCTCCGGACACTCACCAGCGGGAGGAGCTACGAGCAGTACTTC
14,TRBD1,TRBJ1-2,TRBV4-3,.,CASSLNRGYYGYTF,TGCGCCAGCAGCCTCAACAGGGGATACTATGGCTACACCTTC
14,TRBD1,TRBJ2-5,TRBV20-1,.,CSAKTGTGQETQYF,TGCAGTGCAAAAACCGGGACAGGGCAAGAGACCCAGTACTTC
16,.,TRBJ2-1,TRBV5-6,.,CASSLKRLRGDNEQFF,TGTGCCAGCAGCTTGAAGAGACTAAGGGGCGACAATGAGCAGTTCTTC
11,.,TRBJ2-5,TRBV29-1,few,CSVDREETQYF,TGCAGCGTTGACCGTGAAGAGACCCAGTACTTC
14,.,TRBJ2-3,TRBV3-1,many,CASSQVTSLDTQYF,TGTGCCAGCAGCCAAGTCACATCCCTTGATACGCAGTATTTT
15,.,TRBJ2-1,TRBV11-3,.,CASSLDSDSYNEQFF,TGTGCCAGCAGCTTAGACAGTGACTCCTACAATGAGCAGTTCTTC
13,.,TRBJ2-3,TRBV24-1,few,CATSSAPPDTQYF,TGTGCCACCAGTTCGGCGCCCCCGGATACGCAGTATTTT
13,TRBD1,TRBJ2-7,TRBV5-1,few,CASRSTGVHEQYF,TGCGCCAGCAGGTCGACAGGGGTCCACGAGCAGTACTTC
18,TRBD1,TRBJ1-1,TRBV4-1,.,CASSQEDRDRRRNTEAFF,TGCGCCAGCAGCCAGGAGGACAGGGACCGAAGGAGGAACACTGAAGCTTTCTTT
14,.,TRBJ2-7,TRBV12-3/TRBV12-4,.,CASSFIGETYEQYF,TGTGCCAGCAGTTTTATAGGGGAGACCTACGAGCAGTACTTC
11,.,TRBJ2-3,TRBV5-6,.,CAGSLSDTQYF,TGTGCCGGCAGCTTATCGGATACGCAGTATTTT
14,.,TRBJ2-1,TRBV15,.,CATSRSGVYNEQFF,TGTGCCACCAGCAGGTCCGGGGTTTACAATGAGCAGTTCTTC
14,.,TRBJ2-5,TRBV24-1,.,CATSDSTGFGTQYF,TGTGCCACCAGTGATTCCACAGGTTTTGGGACCCAGTACTTC
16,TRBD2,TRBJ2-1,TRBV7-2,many,CASSRHSGSSYNEQFF,TGTGCCAGCAGTCGGCATAGCGGGAGCTCCTACAATGAGCAGTTCTTC
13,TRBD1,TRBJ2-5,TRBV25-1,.,CASSWGQGETQYF,TGTGCCAGCAGCTGGGGACAGGGGGAGACCCAGTACTTC
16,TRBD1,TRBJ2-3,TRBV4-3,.,CASSQQTGSTADTQYF,TGCGCCAGCAGCCAACAGACAGGGTCAACCGCAGATACGCAGTATTTT
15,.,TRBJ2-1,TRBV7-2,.,CASSTGPSSYNEQFF,TGTGCCAGCAGTACGGGCCCATCTTCCTACAATGAGCAGTTCTTC
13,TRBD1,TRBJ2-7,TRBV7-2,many,CASSLNRGDEQYF,TGTGCCAGCAGCTTAAACAGGGGAGACGAGCAGTACTTC
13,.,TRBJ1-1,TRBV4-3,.,CASSQVKGTEAFF,TGCGCCAGCAGCCAGGTAAAGGGTACTGAAGCTTTCTTT
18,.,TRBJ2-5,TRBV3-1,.,CASSPVAQVRAGDGTQYF,TGTGCCAGCAGCCCCGTCGCTCAGGTACGAGCGGGCGATGGGACCCAGTACTTC
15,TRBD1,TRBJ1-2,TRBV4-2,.,CASSQEGRTGYGYTF,TGTGCCAGCAGCCAAGAGGGGCGGACAGGTTATGGCTACACCTTC
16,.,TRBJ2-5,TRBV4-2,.,CASSQEEGLARETQYF,TGTGCCAGCAGCCAAGAGGAAGGGCTAGCGAGAGAGACCCAGTACTTC
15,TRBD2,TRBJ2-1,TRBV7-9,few,CASSFSSGMVAEQFF,TGTGCCAGCAGCTTCTCCAGCGGGATGGTCGCTGAGCAGTTCTTC
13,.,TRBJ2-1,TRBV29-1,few,CSARQVSYNEQFF,TGCAGCGCCCGACAGGTTTCCTACAATGAGCAGTTCTTC
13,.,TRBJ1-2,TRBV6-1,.,CASSSDPLFGYTF,TGTGCCAGCAGCAGCGACCCTTTGTTCGGCTACACCTTC
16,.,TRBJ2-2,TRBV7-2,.,CASIRRAGLRTGELFF,TGTGCCAGCATCCGAAGGGCAGGGCTCAGGACCGGGGAGCTGTTTTTT
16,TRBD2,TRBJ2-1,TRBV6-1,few,CASSSQRGSSYNEQFF,TGTGCCAGCAGCTCCCAGCGGGGGAGCTCCTACAATGAGCAGTTCTTC
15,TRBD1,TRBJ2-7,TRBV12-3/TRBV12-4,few,CASSTGQGGTYEQYF,TGTGCCAGCAGCACCGGACAGGGGGGAACCTACGAGCAGTACTTC
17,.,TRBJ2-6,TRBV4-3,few,CASSQGILRSGANVLTF,TGCGCCAGCAGCCAAGGGATCCTAAGGTCTGGGGCCAACGTCCTGACTTTC
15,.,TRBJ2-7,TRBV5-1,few,CASSWDSLGTYEQYF,TGCGCCAGCAGCTGGGACTCCCTGGGCACCTACGAGCAGTACTTC
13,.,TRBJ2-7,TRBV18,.,CASSRDSPLEQYF,TGTGCCAGCTCGCGGGACTCTCCTCTTGAGCAGTACTTC
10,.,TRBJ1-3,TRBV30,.,CASGDNTIYF,TGTGCCTCAGGGGACAACACCATATATTTT
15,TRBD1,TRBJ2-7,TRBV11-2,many,CASSLVRGQTYEQYF,TGTGCCAGCAGCTTAGTTCGGGGACAGACCTACGAGCAGTACTTC
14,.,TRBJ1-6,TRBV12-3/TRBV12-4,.,CASSPGGRRSPLHF,TGTGCCAGCAGTCCCGGAGGACGGCGGTCACCCCTCCACTTT
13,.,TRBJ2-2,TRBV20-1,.,CSARLGGTGELFF,TGCAGTGCTAGACTAGGTGGCACCGGGGAGCTGTTTTTT
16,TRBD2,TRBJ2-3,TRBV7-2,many,CASSTPSGSFTDTQYF,TGTGCCAGCAGCACGCCTAGCGGGAGCTTCACAGATACGCAGTATTTT